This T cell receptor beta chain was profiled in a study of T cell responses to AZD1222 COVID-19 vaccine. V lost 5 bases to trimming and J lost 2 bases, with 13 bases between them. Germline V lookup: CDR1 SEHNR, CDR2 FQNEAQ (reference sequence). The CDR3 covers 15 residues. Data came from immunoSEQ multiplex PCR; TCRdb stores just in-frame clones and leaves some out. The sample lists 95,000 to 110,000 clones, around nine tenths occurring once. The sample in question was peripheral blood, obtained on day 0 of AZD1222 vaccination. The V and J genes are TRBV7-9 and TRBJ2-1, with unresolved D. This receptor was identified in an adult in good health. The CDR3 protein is CASSPGAITYNEQFF. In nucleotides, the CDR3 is TGTGCCAGCAGCCCAGGAGCAATAACCTACAATGAGCAGTTCTTC. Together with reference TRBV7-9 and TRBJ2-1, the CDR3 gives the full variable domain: DTGVSQNPRHKITKRGQNVTFRCDPISEHNRLYWYRQTLGQGPEFLTYFQNEAQLEKSRLLSDRFSAERPKGSFSTLEIQRTEQGDSAMYLCASSPGAITYNEQFFGPGTRLTVL.